The clone carrying this T cell receptor (beta chain) showed up many times. Its antigen is not identified. In TCRdb, the 5' RACE reads were re-called with MiXCR into one record per CDR3 protein. Of 250,000 or so distinct CDR3 sequences in the sample, approximately 3.6% were seen once. The CDR3 totals 14 residues. The ends were cut back, 0 bases at V and 4 bases at J, with 9 bases in the middle. Germline V gene lookup returns CDR1 LNHNV and CDR2 YYDKDF (reference sequence). These data are taken from a study of T cells after yellow fever vaccination. Study conclusions and caveats: A secondary response was less intense yet reached its peak sooner, at day 5 versus 15.

Sample: PBMCs, taken 15 days after the yellow fever booster vaccination. The chain is built from TRBV15 and TRBJ1-1; no clear D gene. The sequence derives from a man younger than 35 who received the YFV17D yellow fever vaccine. The CDR3, as DNA: TGTGCCACCAGCAGAGATAAACTGGGCACTGAAGCTTTCTTT. It specifies CATSRDKLGTEAFF.